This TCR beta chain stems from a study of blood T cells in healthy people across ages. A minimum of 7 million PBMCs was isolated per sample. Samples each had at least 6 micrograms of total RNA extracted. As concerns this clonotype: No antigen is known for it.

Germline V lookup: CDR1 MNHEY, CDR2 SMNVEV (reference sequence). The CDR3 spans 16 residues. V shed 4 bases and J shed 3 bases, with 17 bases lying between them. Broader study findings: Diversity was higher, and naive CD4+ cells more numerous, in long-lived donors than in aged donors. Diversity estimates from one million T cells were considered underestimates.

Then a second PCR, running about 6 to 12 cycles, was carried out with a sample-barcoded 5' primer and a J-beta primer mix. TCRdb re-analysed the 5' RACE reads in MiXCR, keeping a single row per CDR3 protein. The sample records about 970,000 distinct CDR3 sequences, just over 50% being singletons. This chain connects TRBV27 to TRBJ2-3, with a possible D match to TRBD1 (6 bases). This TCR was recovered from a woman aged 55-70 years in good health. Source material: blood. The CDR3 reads CASSSRGGFWTDTQYF. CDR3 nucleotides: TGTGCCAGCAGTTCCCGAGGGGGTTTCTGGACAGATACGCAGTATTTT.